This TCR beta chain was captured in a study of regulatory T cells in long-lasting Graves disease. The sample's time point: newly diagnosed GD, antithyroid drugs for less than 3 months. From RNA extracted from PBMCs, the TCR library was made. Comment on this clonotype: This sequence may be a read error, since a much larger clone differs from it by one base.

The TCR beta library used iRepertoire HTBI primers with Arm-PCR amplification of CDR3. TCRdb re-derived calls from the multiplex PCR reads in MiXCR, one entry per CDR3 protein. The table has about 520,000 distinct CDR3 sequences, about 12% seen once. Unmatched junction bases numbered 5, after V lost 6 bases and J lost 2 bases. The CDR3 contains 16 residues. The V gene's germline CDR1 is MNHEY and CDR2 SMNVEV (reference sequence). Separately, the same data were catalogued under a study of T cells in Graves' hyperthyroidism and ophthalmopathy. From that paper: TCR CDR3 regions were first amplified by RT-PCR with HTBI primers.

This chain uses TRBV27 with TRBJ2-1, with 12 bases matching TRBD2. The sequence came from a woman in her 30s with Graves disease. The starting material was peripheral blood mononuclear cells (PBMCs), obtained at new diagnosis, from a patient treated with antithyroid drugs. CDR3 residues: CASRRSSGRAYNEQFF. CDR3 DNA sequence: TGTGCCAGCAGACGATCTAGCGGGAGGGCCTACAATGAGCAGTTCTTC.